One sample yielded the 26 T cell receptor beta chains listed below, sequenced in a study of cytomegalovirus exposure and HLA in healthy donors. The protocol was immunoSEQ multiplex PCR, while the TCRdb copy is restricted to in-frame clones and leaves out a portion. The sample records 95,000 to 150,000 clones, roughly 93% being singletons. The sample consisted of PBMCs. These receptors all come from a woman between 18 and 29 years old in good health and CMV-seronegative.

The rearrangement links TRBV6-6 to TRBJ2-7; 9 bases are shared with TRBD1. The CDR3 runs 15 residues. The junction had 6 bases not matched to a gene; V was cut back by 2 bases and J by 4 bases. Germline CDR1 reads MNHNY; CDR2 reads SVGAGI (reference sequence). The CDR3 here is CASSYTGQGGYEQYF. The CDR3 DNA reads as TGTGCCAGCAGTTACACGGGACAGGGAGGATACGAGCAGTACTTC.

The V and J genes are TRBV19 and TRBJ1-1, with D maybe TRBD1 (6 bases). Deletions cut 7 bases from V and 3 bases from J, with 12 bases between. Germline-derived CDR1 and CDR2 are LNHDA and SQIVND (reference sequence). CDR3 length: 13 amino acids. CDR3 sequence (DNA): TGTGCCAGTAAACAGGGCTGGGACACTGAAGCTTTCTTT. Its translation: CASKQGWDTEAFF.

This clone was observed once. The rearrangement uses TRBV11-2 and TRBJ2-1; D is possibly TRBD2 (6 bases). Germline V lookup: CDR1 SGHAT, CDR2 FQNNGV. The CDR3 loop spans 16 amino acids. Trimming took 1 base from V and 6 from J, leaving 16 bases between them. The CDR3 region has the DNA TGTGCCAGCAGCTTAGTCGGGGGATTTCGACTCAATGAGCAGTTCTTC. It translates to CASSLVGGFRLNEQFF.

This chain links TRBV6-6 with TRBJ2-5, with no clear D. The V gene lost 4 bases and the J gene lost 7 bases, with 7 bases spanning the gap. CDR3 length: 11 amino acids. Looked up from germline, CDR1 is MNHNY and CDR2 is SVGAGI (reference sequence). The CDR3 coding sequence is TGTGCCAGCAGTTCGTCAGGGACCCAGTACTTC. The encoded protein is CASSSSGTQYF.

The chain employs TRBV28 and TRBJ2-5, with TRBD2 identical over 8 bases. V was clipped by 4 bases and J by 5 bases; unmatched bases: 6. This CDR3 region has 14 residues. Germline V lookup: CDR1 MDHEN, CDR2 SYDVKM. As DNA, the CDR3 is TGTGCCAGCAGTTCCCGGCGGGGGGTTGAGACCCAGTACTTC. It is translated as CASSSRRGVETQYF.

V usage is TRBV4-1 and J usage is TRBJ2-2; 8 bases agree with TRBD2. V was clipped by 0 bases and J by 2 bases; unmatched bases: 11. Germline V gene lookup returns CDR1 MGHRA and CDR2 YSYEKL. The CDR3 length is 19 residues. This chain's CDR3 is CASSQDRAGLAVNTGELFF. The CDR3 DNA reads TGCGCCAGCAGCCAAGATAGGGCAGGACTAGCTGTCAACACCGGGGAGCTGTTTTTT.

Written as DNA, the CDR3 is TGTGCCAGCAGCGTAGGGGCACTAGCGGGAGTGAAACGGGAGACCCAGTACTTC. Encoded protein: CASSVGALAGVKRETQYF. This chain connects TRBV9 to TRBJ2-5; 11 nucleotides match TRBD2. This CDR3 is 18 amino acids long. CDR1 SGDLS and CDR2 YYNGEE come from the germline V gene. J was trimmed by 5 bases and V by 0 bases; bases with no gene match: 12. The full variable domain, in which reference TRBV9 and TRBJ2-5 provide the parts outside the CDR3, is DSGVTQTPKHLITATGQRVTLRCSPRSGDLSVYWYQQSLDQGLQFLIQYYNGEERAKGNILERFSAQQFPDLHSELNLSSLELGDSALYFCASSVGALAGVKRETQYFGPGTRLLVL.

The chain couples TRBV18 to TRBJ2-3, with D perhaps TRBD1 (5 bases). This CDR3 region has 15 residues. V lost 3 bases to trimming and J lost 2 bases, with 12 bases between them. Germline V gene data show CDR1 as KGHSH and CDR2 as LQKENI. For the CDR3, the DNA is TGTGCCAGCTCACCGGGGTTGACAGTCACAGATACGCAGTATTTT. Translated: CASSPGLTVTDTQYF.

CDR3 coding DNA: TGTGCCAGCAGTGTCCGGGTCCTAAATCAGCCCCAGCATTTT. This sequence encodes CASSVRVLNQPQHF. The rearrangement joins TRBV6-1 to TRBJ1-5; the D is unclear. Trimming took 4 bases from V and 4 from J, leaving 11 bases between them. The length of the CDR3 is 14 residues. Germline V gene data show CDR1 as MNHNS and CDR2 as SASEGT.

The table lists this clone with a count of one. This chain connects TRBV2 to TRBJ1-5; no clear D gene. V was clipped by 7 bases and J by 0 bases, with 10 bases between them. This CDR3 spans 14 amino acids. The germline CDR1 and CDR2 sequences are SNHLY and FYNNEI. CDR3 sequence reads: CASTEGYSNQPQHF. CDR3 bases: TGTGCCAGCACTGAGGGCTATAGCAATCAGCCCCAGCATTTT.

J is TRBJ1-1 and V is TRBV15, with D unresolved. Germline V gene data show CDR1 as LNHNV and CDR2 as YYDKDF (reference sequence). V was cut by 3 bases and J by 6 bases, with 20 bases left in between. The CDR3 runs to 16 residues. CDR3 coding DNA: TGTGCCACCAGCAGTCCAGCCTCCGAATCCGGGTCTGAAGCTTTCTTT. As protein: CATSSPASESGSEAFF.

This clone came up once. V is TRBV5-4 and J is TRBJ2-3; a possible D gene is TRBD1 (6 bases). The V end lost 0 bases, the J end lost 3 bases, and 14 bases lay between the germline ends. This CDR3 comprises 16 residues. CDR1 and CDR2 from the germline V gene are SGHNT and YYREEE (reference sequence). CDR3 in DNA: TGTGCCAGCAGCTTGGGTCAGGGGCATGCGACAGATACGCAGTATTTT. Translation gives CASSLGQGHATDTQYF.

The DNA of the CDR3 is TGTGCCAGCAGCCCCGACGGGACTGAAGCTTTCTTT. This sequence encodes CASSPDGTEAFF. V and J are TRBV5-4 and TRBJ1-1; no reliable D call. V was pared by 4 bases and J by 5 bases, with 9 bases between. The CDR3 totals 12 residues. CDR1 is SGHNT, CDR2 YYREEE, per germline (reference sequence).

The chain is built from TRBV5-6 and TRBJ1-3, with TRBD1 matching 10 bases. The CDR3 contains 15 residues. CDR1 SGHDT and CDR2 YYEEEE come from the germline V gene. V dropped 4 bases and J dropped 2; count of bases not matched to a gene: 3. CDR3 protein: CASSLTGGTGNTIYF. DNA for the CDR3: TGTGCCAGCAGCCTGACAGGGGGCACTGGAAACACCATATATTTT. The entire variable domain, with the rest obtained from reference TRBV5-6 and TRBJ1-3, is as follows: DAGVTQSPTHLIKTRGQQVTLRCSPKSGHDTVSWYQQALGQGPQFIFQYYEEEERQRGNFPDRFSGHQFPNYSSELNVNALLLGDSALYLCASSLTGGTGNTIYFGEGSWLTVV.

This chain joins TRBV5-8 and TRBJ2-1, with 13 bases identical to TRBD2. Unmatched junction bases numbered 3, after V lost 3 bases and J lost 6 bases. CDR1 and CDR2 (germline): SGHTS, YDEGEE. CDR3 size: 15 residues. CDR3: CASSWGLAGSNEQFF. The CDR3 DNA reads TGTGCCAGCAGCTGGGGACTAGCGGGGAGCAATGAGCAGTTCTTC.

This clone appeared once. The V call is TRBV4-1, the J call TRBJ2-7; D is possibly TRBD1 (5 bases). CDR1 is MGHRA, CDR2 YSYEKL, per germline. The CDR3 runs 14 residues. Trimming cost V 4 bases and J 2 bases, with 12 bases left between them. In nucleotides, the CDR3 is TGCGCCAGCAGCCTAGGACAACAGACCTACGAGCAGTACTTC. This sequence encodes CASSLGQQTYEQYF.

A single count supports this clone. The genes are TRBV9 and TRBJ2-1; the D gene is possibly TRBD2 (6 bases). This CDR3 contains 16 residues. Germline-derived CDR1 and CDR2 are SGDLS and YYNGEE. Trimming pared 4 bases from V and 8 bases from J, leaving 22 bases between. The CDR3 sequence is CASSPQGSAGWDEQFF. The CDR3 DNA is TGTGCCAGCAGCCCTCAAGGTTCTGCGGGATGGGATGAGCAGTTCTTC.

The rearrangement uses TRBV9 and TRBJ1-2, with 8 positions matching TRBD1. Germline V gene sequence: CDR1 SGDLS, CDR2 YYNGEE. The CDR3 length is 15 residues. The ends lost 3 bases at V and 5 bases at J; junction bases unmatched: 9. The CDR3 DNA reads as TGTGCCAGCAGCGGCAGTTTAACAGGGGGATATGGCTACACCTTC. Translated: CASSGSLTGGYGYTF.

J is TRBJ2-7 and V is TRBV7-9; 8 nucleotides agree with TRBD2. The CDR3 length is 16 residues. CDR1 and CDR2 (germline): SEHNR, FQNEAQ (reference sequence). Germline trimming cut 5 bases from V and 3 bases from J; bases unmatched to any gene: 12. The CDR3 coding sequence is TGTGCCAGCAGCGACAGCGGACTAGCCGTCATCTACGAGCAGTACTTC. This translates into CASSDSGLAVIYEQYF. The entire variable domain, with the rest obtained from reference TRBV7-9 and TRBJ2-7, is as follows: DTGVSQNPRHKITKRGQNVTFRCDPISEHNRLYWYRQTLGQGPEFLTYFQNEAQLEKSRLLSDRFSAERPKGSFSTLEIQRTEQGDSAMYLCASSDSGLAVIYEQYFGPGTRLTVT.

The chain links TRBV6-4 to TRBJ2-2; 8 bases align to TRBD2. Germline CDR1 is MRHNA and CDR2 is SNTAGT. V was pared by 0 bases and J by 4 bases, with 4 bases of the junction left unmatched. The CDR3 loop spans 16 amino acids. CDR3 sequence reads: CASSDSVAGSTGELFF. In nucleotides, the CDR3 is TGTGCCAGCAGTGACTCGGTAGCGGGGAGCACCGGGGAGCTGTTTTTT.

The chain is built from TRBV19 and TRBJ2-1; 8 positions agree with TRBD1. The CDR3 has 14 amino acids. Per the germline V gene, CDR1 is LNHDA and CDR2 is SQIVND (reference sequence). Losses at the gene ends were 7 bases for V and 6 bases for J; bases not matched to a gene: 8. CDR3 sequence: CASNPGTGGNEQFF. The CDR3 nucleotides read TGTGCCAGTAATCCCGGGACAGGCGGCAATGAGCAGTTCTTC.

The chain links TRBV4-1 to TRBJ1-5; weak D call: TRBD1 (6 bases). The germline V and J ends were trimmed by 4 bases and 4 bases, with 26 bases remaining between them. CDR3 size: 19 residues. Germline V lookup: CDR1 MGHRA, CDR2 YSYEKL. CDR3 DNA: TGCGCCAGCAGCCGCTTATTCATGGGGGCAGTGCAGGGAAATCAGCCCCAGCATTTT. Translation: CASSRLFMGAVQGNQPQHF.

This rearrangement joins TRBV23-1 to TRBJ2-7; 7 bases align to TRBD1. TRBV23-1 qualifies as an ORF whose function is uncertain. Trimming cost V 10 bases and J 4 bases; bases outside gene matches: 13. This CDR3 spans 14 amino acids. This CDR3 is CAILLRTGFYEQYF. The CDR3 coding sequence is TGCGCCATCCTCCTTAGGACAGGCTTTTACGAGCAGTACTTC.

This clone was detected only once. The chain employs TRBV2 and TRBJ2-1; 7 positions agree with TRBD2. The germline V gene encodes CDR1 SNHLY and CDR2 FYNNEI. The trim removed 6 bases at V and 3 bases at J, leaving 14 bases unmatched. CDR3 length equals 17 residues. CDR3 amino acids: CASRGIVGGGIYNEQFF. The CDR3 DNA is TGTGCCAGCAGGGGCATCGTTGGGGGGGGAATCTACAATGAGCAGTTCTTC.

V is TRBV5-1 and J is TRBJ2-1; D is perhaps TRBD2 (6 bases). The germline V gene encodes CDR1 SGHRS and CDR2 YFSETQ. This CDR3 has 16 amino acids. Trimming took off 0 bases at V and 9 bases at J, with 19 bases between the two ends. The CDR3 bases are TGCGCCAGCAGCTTGGAGGGTCGGGCGGGATCCTCTGAGCAGTTCTTC. Translating it yields CASSLEGRAGSSEQFF.

V usage is TRBV6-5 and J usage is TRBJ2-1, with 10 nucleotides matching TRBD2. Germline lookup yields CDR1 MNHEY and CDR2 SVGAGI. V shed 6 bases, J shed 6 bases, and the junction held 8 bases outside the gene matches. This CDR3 spans 15 amino acids. The DNA for the CDR3 is TGTGCCAGCAGCCTTAGCGGGGGGCCCGCCAATGAGCAGTTCTTC. It is translated as CASSLSGGPANEQFF.